The clone carrying this T cell receptor beta chain has just a few counts. Source study methods: By means of reference gene primer amplification, nucleated cell counts were estimated. Using immunoSEQ multiplex PCR, the repertoire was profiled, and TCRdb retains in-frame clones only, with some absent. The DNA was the basis for D and trimming; V, J and clone size are from that table. The sample records approximately 140,000 clones, over 80% being singletons. The data originate from a study of blood T cell repertoires in COVID-19. For the study at large: Samples representing acute and convalescent COVID-19 were sourced from the United States, Italy and Spain. From T cells, B-cell-depleted T cells, or PBMCs came the material, which was cDNA or gDNA.

Germline CDR1 and CDR2: MDHEN and SYDVKM. The CDR3 totals 12 residues. The V gene lost 6 bases and the J gene lost 0 bases, with 6 bases spanning the gap. Sequenced material: peripheral blood. This rearrangement joins TRBV28 to TRBJ2-7, with D hard to call. This sequence originates from a woman aged 40 to 49 with active or convalescent COVID-19. CDR3 protein: CASSKLSYEQYF. CDR3 sequence (DNA): TGTGCCAGCAGCAAACTCTCCTACGAGCAGTACTTC.